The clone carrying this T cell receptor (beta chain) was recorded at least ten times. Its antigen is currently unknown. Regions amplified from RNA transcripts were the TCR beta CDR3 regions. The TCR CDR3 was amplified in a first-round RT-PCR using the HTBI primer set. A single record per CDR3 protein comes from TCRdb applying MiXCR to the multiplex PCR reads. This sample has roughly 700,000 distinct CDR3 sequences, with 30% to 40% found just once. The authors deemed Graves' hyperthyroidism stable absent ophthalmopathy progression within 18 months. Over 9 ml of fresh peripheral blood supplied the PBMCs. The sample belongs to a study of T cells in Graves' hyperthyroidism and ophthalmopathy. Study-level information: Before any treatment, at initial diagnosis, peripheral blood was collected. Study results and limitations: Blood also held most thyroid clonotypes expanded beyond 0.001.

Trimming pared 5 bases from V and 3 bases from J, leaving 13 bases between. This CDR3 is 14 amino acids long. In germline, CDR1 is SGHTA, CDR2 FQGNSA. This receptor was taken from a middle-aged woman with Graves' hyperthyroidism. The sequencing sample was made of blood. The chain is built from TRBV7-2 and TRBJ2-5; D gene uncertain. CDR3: CASSPSRIEETQYF. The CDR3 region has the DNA TGTGCCAGCAGCCCCAGTCGCATTGAAGAGACCCAGTACTTC.